This TCR beta chain originates from a study of cytomegalovirus exposure and HLA in healthy donors. Study details: Early release data held around 82 million unique TCRs from HLA-typed donors. Overall study findings and caveats: Reportedly, cytomegalovirus status was diagnosed with high sensitivity and specificity. Some V segments could not be told apart, so they were left out, TRBV6-2 and TRBV6-3 among them.

The PCR had 60 Vbeta and 13 Jbeta primers. Data came from immunoSEQ multiplex PCR; TCRdb stores just in-frame clones and leaves some out. This table holds fewer than 150,000 clones, about 80% found once. On this clone itself: Its antigen is not identified.

Germline values: CDR1 LNHNV, CDR2 YYDKDF (reference sequence). The length of the CDR3 is 15 residues. The ends lost 1 base at V and 7 bases at J; junction bases unmatched: 7. Material for sequencing was PBMCs. The chain is built from TRBV15 and TRBJ1-2, with 9 positions matching TRBD1. This clonotype was obtained from a female donor in good health and CMV-seropositive. The CDR3 loop is CATSRALGQGGGYTF. As DNA, the CDR3 is TGTGCCACCAGCAGAGCATTGGGACAGGGCGGTGGCTACACCTTC.